This is a list of T cell receptor beta chains from one sample in a study of T cell changes during pregnancy in multiple sclerosis. Here immunoSEQ multiplex PCR was the method, and the copy in TCRdb shows in-frame clones only, minus some. Among approximately 60,000 clones listed, roughly 94% were seen once. The sequencing here drew on CD4+ T cells from peripheral blood mononuclear cells, taken in the second trimester of pregnancy. The receptors come from a female donor with multiple sclerosis, enrolled in a pregnancy study. CDR3s include the opening cysteine and the closing phenylalanine or tryptophan. D genes are given only for firm matches. Size is stated for part of the rows, as once, few or many counts, or as a class when the clone is expanded.

CDR3 protein: CASSLWGGEAETQYF
CDR3 DNA: TGTGCCAGCAGTTTATGGGGCGGGGAGGCGGAGACCCAGTACTTC
clone size: -
D gene: -
J gene: TRBJ2-5
V gene: TRBV27

CDR3 protein: CASSLGRRGNEQYF
CDR3 DNA: TGTGCCAGCAGCTTAGGACGCCGGGGAAACGAGCAGTACTTC
clone size: -
D gene: -
J gene: TRBJ2-7
V gene: TRBV5-6

CDR3 protein: CASSQESGGRGYGYTF
CDR3 DNA: TGCGCCAGCAGCCAAGAGTCAGGGGGCCGTGGCTATGGCTACACCTTC
clone size: -
D gene: TRBD1
J gene: TRBJ1-2
V gene: TRBV4-1

CDR3 protein: CASSLVCSGGTYEQYF
CDR3 DNA: TGTGCCAGCAGCTTAGTATGTAGCGGGGGGACCTACGAGCAGTACTTC
clone size: -
D gene: TRBD2
J gene: TRBJ2-7
V gene: TRBV11-3

CDR3 protein: CASSPLLTGGTDTQYF
CDR3 DNA: TGTGCCAGCTCACCGTTGCTGACAGGGGGCACAGATACGCAGTATTTT
clone size: -
D gene: TRBD1
J gene: TRBJ2-3
V gene: TRBV18

CDR3 protein: CASQWTDYSAGELFF
CDR3 DNA: TGTGCCAGCCAATGGACAGATTATTCCGCCGGGGAGCTGTTTTTT
clone size: few
D gene: -
J gene: TRBJ2-2
V gene: TRBV28

CDR3 protein: CAWSVLRATARAWNYGYTF
CDR3 DNA: TGTGCCTGGAGTGTCCTACGGGCAACCGCCAGGGCTTGGAACTATGGCTACACCTTC
clone size: -
D gene: -
J gene: TRBJ1-2
V gene: TRBV30

CDR3 protein: CASSIVPMVGRDSFTDTQYF
CDR3 DNA: TGTGCCAGTAGTATAGTCCCCATGGTTGGGCGGGACTCCTTCACAGATACGCAGTATTTT
clone size: -
D gene: -
J gene: TRBJ2-3
V gene: TRBV19

CDR3 protein: CASSLAGLAGNNEQFF
CDR3 DNA: TGTGCCAGCAGCCTAGCCGGACTAGCGGGGAACAATGAGCAGTTCTTC
clone size: -
D gene: TRBD2
J gene: TRBJ2-1
V gene: TRBV7-3

CDR3 protein: CASSLRSQGAYEQYF
CDR3 DNA: TGTGCCAGCAGCTTGAGATCACAGGGGGCCTACGAGCAGTACTTC
clone size: -
D gene: TRBD1
J gene: TRBJ2-7
V gene: TRBV5-5

CDR3 protein: CASSRAGPNQPQHF
CDR3 DNA: TGTGCCAGTAGTAGGGCAGGCCCCAATCAGCCCCAGCATTTT
clone size: -
D gene: -
J gene: TRBJ1-5
V gene: TRBV19

CDR3 protein: CASSFGNTEAFF
CDR3 DNA: TGTGCCAGTAGCTTCGGGAACACTGAAGCTTTCTTT
clone size: -
D gene: -
J gene: TRBJ1-1
V gene: TRBV19

CDR3 protein: CATRTRETQYF
CDR3 DNA: TGTGCCACCCGAACCCGGGAGACCCAGTACTTC
clone size: -
D gene: -
J gene: TRBJ2-5
V gene: TRBV15

CDR3 protein: CASSLTGIVGELFF
CDR3 DNA: TGTGCCAGCAGCTTGACAGGGATTGTCGGGGAGCTGTTTTTT
clone size: -
D gene: TRBD1
J gene: TRBJ2-2
V gene: TRBV6-5

CDR3 protein: CASSPRGTGTGAYEQYF
CDR3 DNA: TGTGCCAGCTCACCGAGAGGAACCGGGACAGGGGCCTACGAGCAGTACTTC
clone size: few
D gene: TRBD1
J gene: TRBJ2-7
V gene: TRBV18

CDR3 protein: CASSQDDSYQETQYF
CDR3 DNA: TGCGCCAGCAGCCAAGACGACTCTTATCAAGAGACCCAGTACTTC
clone size: -
D gene: -
J gene: TRBJ2-5
V gene: TRBV4-1

CDR3 protein: CASSPTGVGELFF
CDR3 DNA: TGTGCCAGCAGCCCTACAGGGGTCGGGGAGCTGTTTTTT
clone size: once
D gene: TRBD1
J gene: TRBJ2-2
V gene: TRBV7-3

CDR3 protein: CASSLSSNTYNEQFF
CDR3 DNA: TGTGCCAGCAGCTTATCTAGCAACACCTACAATGAGCAGTTCTTC
clone size: -
D gene: -
J gene: TRBJ2-1
V gene: TRBV7-3

CDR3 protein: CASSIRVPYEQYF
CDR3 DNA: TGTGCCAGTAGTATACGAGTTCCCTACGAGCAGTACTTC
clone size: -
D gene: -
J gene: TRBJ2-7
V gene: TRBV19

CDR3 protein: CASSDRTGNSPLHF
CDR3 DNA: TGTGCCAGCAGCGATCGGACAGGGAATTCACCCCTCCACTTT
clone size: -
D gene: TRBD1
J gene: TRBJ1-6
V gene: TRBV9

CDR3 protein: CASSASGTSTDTQYF
CDR3 DNA: TGTGCCAGCAGTGCCTCCGGGACTAGCACAGATACGCAGTATTTT
clone size: -
D gene: -
J gene: TRBJ2-3
V gene: TRBV27

CDR3 protein: CAWSIGVGQPQHF
CDR3 DNA: TGTGCCTGGAGTATCGGGGTTGGACAGCCCCAGCATTTT
clone size: -
D gene: -
J gene: TRBJ1-5
V gene: TRBV30

CDR3 protein: CASSSNIRQYTGELFF
CDR3 DNA: TGTGCCAGCAGTTCCAATATAAGACAGTACACCGGGGAGCTGTTTTTT
clone size: -
D gene: -
J gene: TRBJ2-2
V gene: TRBV28

CDR3 protein: CASSLSWGRANEQFF
CDR3 DNA: TGTGCCAGCAGTTTATCTTGGGGCAGGGCCAATGAGCAGTTCTTC
clone size: -
D gene: -
J gene: TRBJ2-1
V gene: TRBV27

CDR3 protein: CAWSRRDTEAFF
CDR3 DNA: TGTGCCTGGAGTAGGCGGGACACTGAAGCTTTCTTT
clone size: few
D gene: -
J gene: TRBJ1-1
V gene: TRBV30